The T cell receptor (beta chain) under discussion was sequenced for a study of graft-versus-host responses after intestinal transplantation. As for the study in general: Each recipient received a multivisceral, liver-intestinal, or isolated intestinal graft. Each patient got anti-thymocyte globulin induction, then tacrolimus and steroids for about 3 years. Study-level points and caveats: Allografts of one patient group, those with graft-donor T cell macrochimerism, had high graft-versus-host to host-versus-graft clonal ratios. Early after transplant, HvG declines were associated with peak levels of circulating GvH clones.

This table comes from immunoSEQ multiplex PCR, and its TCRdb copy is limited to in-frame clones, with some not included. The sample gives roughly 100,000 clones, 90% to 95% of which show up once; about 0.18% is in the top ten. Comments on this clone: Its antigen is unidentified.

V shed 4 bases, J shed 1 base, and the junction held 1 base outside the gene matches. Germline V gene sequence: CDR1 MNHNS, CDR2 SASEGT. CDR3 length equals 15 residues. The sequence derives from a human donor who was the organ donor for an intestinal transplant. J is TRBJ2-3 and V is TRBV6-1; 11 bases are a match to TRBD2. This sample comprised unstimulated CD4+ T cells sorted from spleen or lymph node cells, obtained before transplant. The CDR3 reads CASSGLAGRTDTQYF. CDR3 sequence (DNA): TGTGCCAGCAGTGGACTAGCGGGGCGCACAGATACGCAGTATTTT.